This is a list of T cell receptor beta chains from one sample in a study of CD8+ T cells in alopecia areata. Only in-frame clones appear in the TCRdb table, and some are missing; sequencing was by immunoSEQ multiplex PCR. Of about 110,000 clones in the sample, roughly 55% are singletons; the top ten hold 12%. The sequencing used CD8+ T cells sorted from blood, collected at week 24, from a patient treated with tofacitinib. These receptor sequences come from a human donor with alopecia areata. Both conserved end residues are part of each CDR3. A D gene is named only where the DNA matches it firmly. Clone size, where shown, is once, few, many, or a class for clones that have expanded.

TRBJ2-3 TRBV12-5 once . CASGLVFGPTTWYF TGTGCTAGTGGTTTGGTATTCGGGCCGACTACGTGGTATTTT
TRBJ2-7 TRBV9 . . CASSPTASGAREQYF TGTGCCAGCAGCCCCACGGCGTCAGGGGCAAGGGAGCAGTACTTC
TRBJ2-1 TRBV2 . TRBD2 CASTLTSGGDNEQFF TGTGCCAGCACCCTGACTAGCGGGGGGGACAATGAGCAGTTCTTC
TRBJ2-1 TRBV6-6 . . CASSLQRYNEQFF TGTGCCAGCAGTTTACAGAGATACAATGAGCAGTTCTTC
TRBJ2-6 TRBV7-9 . . CASSPVFGANVLTF TGTGCCAGCAGTCCCGTTTTTGGGGCCAACGTCCTGACTTTC
TRBJ2-1 TRBV6-5 few . CASSPRTTNEQFF TGTGCCAGCAGCCCTCGGACAACGAATGAGCAGTTCTTC
TRBJ2-7 TRBV7-8 few TRBD2 CASSLVGAGDAYEQYF TGTGCCAGCAGCTTAGTCGGCGCGGGGGACGCCTACGAGCAGTACTTC
TRBJ2-7 TRBV14 few TRBD1 CASSLTGASYEQYF TGTGCCAGCAGCCTGACAGGGGCCTCGTACGAGCAGTACTTC
TRBJ2-2 TRBV25-1 few . CASSEHQPGELFF TGTGCCAGCAGTGAACACCAGCCCGGGGAGCTGTTTTTT
TRBJ2-3 TRBV7-3 . . CAKQSDTQYF TGTGCCAAACAGAGTGATACGCAGTATTTT
TRBJ2-2 TRBV4-1 . . CASSQGSGRYTGELFF TGCGCCAGCAGCCAAGGTTCGGGCAGATACACCGGGGAGCTGTTTTTT
TRBJ1-1 TRBV27 . . CASSLYMNTEAFF TGTGCCAGCAGTTTGTATATGAACACTGAAGCTTTCTTT
TRBJ1-1 TRBV29-1 few . CSVAPSTEAFF TGCAGCGTTGCTCCCTCCACTGAAGCTTTCTTT
TRBJ1-2 TRBV29-1 . . CSVEGVSGYGYTF TGCAGCGTAGAAGGGGTTTCGGGCTATGGCTACACCTTC
TRBJ2-1 TRBV9 . TRBD2 CASSPIAGRYNEQFF TGTGCCAGCAGTCCGATAGCGGGGAGATACAATGAGCAGTTCTTC
TRBJ1-4 TRBV27 . . CASSLRWGKKLFF TGTGCCAGCAGTTTACGTTGGGGTAAAAAACTGTTTTTT
TRBJ2-7 TRBV4-1 few TRBD2 CASSQVYLSAGEFLYEQYF TGCGCCAGCAGCCAAGTTTATTTGAGCGCGGGGGAGTTCCTCTACGAGCAGTACTTC
TRBJ2-7 TRBV13 . . CASSPRQRGWYEQYF TGTGCCAGCAGCCCACGACAGAGAGGTTGGTACGAGCAGTACTTC
TRBJ2-2 TRBV30 few . CAWSVGVTGELFF TGTGCCTGGAGTGTAGGGGTCACCGGGGAGCTGTTTTTT
TRBJ2-1 TRBV6-6 . . CASSYSGDEQFF TGTGCCAGCAGTTACTCAGGCGATGAGCAGTTCTTC
TRBJ2-1 TRBV7-9 . TRBD1 CASSPTDRGRGTEQFF TGTGCCAGCAGCCCAACCGACAGGGGCCGTGGCACGGAGCAGTTCTTC
TRBJ1-1 TRBV4-3 . . CASSRNRENTEAFF TGCGCCAGCAGCCGAAACAGGGAGAACACTGAAGCTTTCTTT
TRBJ2-1 TRBV5-1 . . CASSLDSLLYNEQFF TGCGCCAGCAGCTTGGATAGTCTACTGTACAATGAGCAGTTCTTC
TRBJ2-7 TRBV12-5 . . CASGLVRGRDFEQYF TGTGCTAGTGGTTTGGTAAGGGGGAGAGATTTCGAGCAGTACTTC
TRBJ2-7 TRBV27 . TRBD1 CASSFRQGIIYEQYF TGTGCCAGCAGTTTCCGACAGGGTATTATCTACGAGCAGTACTTC
TRBJ2-3 TRBV10-3 . TRBD2 CAARGNTDTQYF TGTGCCGCGCGGGGGAACACAGATACGCAGTATTTT
TRBJ2-5 TRBV13 . TRBD2 CASSAGTSEYQETQYF TGTGCCAGCAGCGCCGGGACTAGCGAGTACCAAGAGACCCAGTACTTC
TRBJ2-7 TRBV6-1 . TRBD1 CASSAGTVYEQYF TGTGCCAGCAGTGCCGGGACAGTCTACGAGCAGTACTTC
TRBJ1-2 TRBV29-1 . TRBD1 CSGDTGGHGYTF TGCAGCGGGGACACAGGGGGGCATGGCTACACCTTC
TRBJ1-1 TRBV19 few . CASQIRGPGQMNTEAFF TGTGCCAGTCAGATACGCGGACCAGGACAAATGAACACTGAAGCTTTCTTT
TRBJ1-1 TRBV30 . . CAWSYGNTEAFF TGTGCCTGGAGCTACGGGAACACTGAAGCTTTCTTT
TRBJ2-4 TRBV6-5 . . CASRSSQENIQYF TGTGCCAGCAGATCCTCTCAGGAAAACATTCAGTACTTC
TRBJ2-4 TRBV4-3 . . CASSQGEGKGTLQYF TGCGCCAGCAGCCAAGGAGAAGGCAAAGGTACCCTTCAGTACTTC
TRBJ1-6 TRBV15 . TRBD1 CATSSPTGNYNSPLHF TGTGCCACCAGCAGCCCGACAGGGAACTATAATTCACCCCTCCACTTT
TRBJ2-2 TRBV5-1 . . CASSRGTPQGTGELFF TGCGCCAGCAGCCGTGGGACTCCCCAAGGCACCGGGGAGCTGTTTTTT
TRBJ2-3 TRBV29-1 few TRBD1 CSVGGTGQGLPTDTQYF TGCAGCGTTGGGGGGACGGGACAGGGGCTCCCCACAGATACGCAGTATTTT
TRBJ2-7 TRBV18 few TRBD2 CASSHPGLATYEQYF TGTGCCAGCTCACATCCGGGACTAGCGACCTACGAGCAGTACTTC
TRBJ2-1 TRBV29-1 . . CSVDGDGYEQFF TGCAGCGTTGATGGGGATGGGTATGAGCAGTTCTTC
TRBJ2-5 TRBV4-3 few . CASSLGGFEETQYF TGCGCCAGCAGTCTAGGGGGGTTTGAAGAGACCCAGTACTTC
TRBJ2-3 TRBV6-6 . TRBD2 CATGGGRTDTQYF TGTGCCACCGGGGGGGGCCGCACAGATACGCAGTATTTT
TRBJ1-1 TRBV30 . . CAWSVSMNTEAFF TGTGCCTGGAGTGTAAGCATGAACACTGAAGCTTTCTTT
TRBJ1-2 TRBV30 . TRBD1 CAWLPAGTGPNYGYTF TGTGCCTGGCTACCCGCCGGGACAGGTCCTAACTATGGCTACACCTTC
TRBJ2-3 TRBV7-2 medium-sized TRBD1 CASSGPGTGASVSTDTQYF TGTGCCAGCAGCGGACCCGGGACAGGGGCATCTGTAAGCACAGATACGCAGTATTTT
TRBJ2-7 TRBV13 . . CASSPGLYEQYF TGTGCCAGCAGCCCCGGCCTCTACGAGCAGTACTTC
TRBJ2-2 TRBV4-1 . . CASSQVEATGELFF TGCGCCAGCAGCCAAGTTGAAGCTACCGGGGAGCTGTTTTTT
TRBJ2-7 TRBV9 . TRBD1 CASSSRTGFAEQYF TGTGCCAGCAGCTCTCGGACAGGGTTCGCCGAGCAGTACTTC
TRBJ2-5 TRBV13 . TRBD1 CASSSGTGKETQYF TGTGCCAGCAGCTCAGGGACAGGCAAAGAGACCCAGTACTTC
TRBJ2-1 TRBV5-1 . . CASSLPGNEQFF TGCGCCAGCAGCCTCCCCGGAAATGAGCAGTTCTTC
TRBJ2-1 TRBV27 few . CASSPLMSFPYNEQFF TGTGCCAGCAGCCCCCTTATGTCCTTTCCCTACAATGAGCAGTTCTTC
TRBJ2-5 TRBV7-9 . TRBD1 CAREPPGQEHQETQYF TGTGCCAGAGAGCCCCCGGGACAGGAGCACCAAGAGACCCAGTACTTC
TRBJ2-7 TRBV5-1 once . CASSLGRFFYEQYF TGCGCCAGCAGCTTGGGTCGCTTTTTCTACGAGCAGTACTTC
TRBJ2-1 TRBV6-1 few TRBD2 CASSEGTSANEQFF TGTGCCAGCAGTGAGGGGACTAGCGCCAATGAGCAGTTCTTC
TRBJ1-6 TRBV6-6 few . CASTRADNSPLHF TGTGCCAGCACTCGGGCAGATAATTCACCCCTCCACTTT
TRBJ2-5 TRBV19 . . CASSIDEEETQYF TGTGCCAGTAGTATAGATGAGGAGGAGACCCAGTACTTC
TRBJ1-2 TRBV9 . TRBD1 CASSVAGTAGHAGYGYTF TGTGCCAGCAGCGTGGCAGGGACAGCCGGCCACGCGGGGTATGGCTACACCTTC